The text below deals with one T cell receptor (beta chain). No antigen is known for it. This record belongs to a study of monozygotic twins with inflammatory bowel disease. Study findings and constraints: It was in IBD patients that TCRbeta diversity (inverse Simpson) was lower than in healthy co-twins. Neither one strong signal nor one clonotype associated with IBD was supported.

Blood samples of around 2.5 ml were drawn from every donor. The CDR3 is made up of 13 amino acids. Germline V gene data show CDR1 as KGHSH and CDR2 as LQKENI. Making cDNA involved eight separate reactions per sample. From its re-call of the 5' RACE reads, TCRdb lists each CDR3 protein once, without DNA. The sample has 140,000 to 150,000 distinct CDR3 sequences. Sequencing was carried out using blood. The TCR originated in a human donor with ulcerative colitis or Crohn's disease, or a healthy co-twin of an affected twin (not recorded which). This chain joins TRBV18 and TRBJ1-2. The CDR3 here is CASSPPGNYGYTF.